The sequence of this TCR beta chain was determined in a study of response to subunit inactivated influenza vaccine. Study outcomes and limitations: Authors suggested each seasonal flu vaccination may recruit only limited numbers of new T cells.

Germline CDR1 and CDR2: SGHRS and YFSETQ. J gave up 7 bases and V 4 bases, and 12 bases lay outside the gene matches. The CDR3 runs 16 residues. TCRdb re-derived calls from the RT-PCR reads in MiXCR, one entry per CDR3 protein. The sample contains 450,000 to 600,000 distinct CDR3 sequences, 7.5% to 8.5% of which appear only once. This clonotype showed up many times. Its specificity is unknown. This chain links TRBV5-1 with TRBJ2-2, with 8 bases matching TRBD1. The starting material was PBMCs from blood, obtained about 24 months after vaccination. This receptor was taken from a man aged 50-75 years who received an inactivated influenza vaccine. The DNA of the CDR3 is TGCGCCAGCAGCCAAAGCCCGCAGGGGGCTAACGGGGAGCTGTTTTTT. It yields the protein CASSQSPQGANGELFF. The full variable domain, rest sourced from reference TRBV5-1 and TRBJ2-2, is KAGVTQTPRYLIKTRGQQVTLSCSPISGHRSVSWYQQTPGQGLQFLFEYFSETQRNKGNFPGRFSGRQFSNSRSEMNVSTLELGDSALYLCASSQSPQGANGELFFGEGSRLTVL.